This is a list of T cell receptor beta chains from one sample in a study of T cells after posttransplantation cyclophosphamide. Profiled with immunoSEQ multiplex PCR; TCRdb holds only in-frame clones, not every one. Here the sample spans about 16,000 clones, 85% to 95% being singletons. The source was CD4+ T cells sorted from blood, collected after allogeneic stem cell transplant with posttransplant cyclophosphamide. The receptors shown here come from a male patient between 55 and 70 years old who received an allogeneic stem cell transplant from a related donor and was CMV-positive. Some T cells may trace back to the graft donor. CDR3s include the opening cysteine and the closing phenylalanine or tryptophan. Each record gives: J gene, clone size, V gene, D gene, CDR3 DNA, CDR3 protein. D genes are given only for firm matches. Clone size appears in some rows only: once, few, many, or a class for an expanded clone.

J: TRBJ2-3
size: .
V: TRBV9
D: TRBD2
DNA: TGTGCCAGCAGCCCGACCCCCCGCGCGGGGGGAGATACGCAGTATTTT
CDR3: CASSPTPRAGGDTQYF

J: TRBJ2-1
size: .
V: TRBV2
D: TRBD2
DNA: TGTGCCAGCCCTGGTGGACTAGCGGGGGGCATGAATGAGCAGTTCTTC
CDR3: CASPGGLAGGMNEQFF

J: TRBJ2-3
size: .
V: TRBV7-2
D: TRBD2
DNA: TGTGCCAGCAGCCACTCTACTAGCGGGGGAGATACGCAGTATTTT
CDR3: CASSHSTSGGDTQYF

J: TRBJ2-7
size: .
V: TRBV5-4
D: .
DNA: TGTGCCAGCAGCTTGCTTCAGGGGTCTTACGAGCAGTACTTC
CDR3: CASSLLQGSYEQYF

J: TRBJ1-6
size: .
V: TRBV2
D: TRBD1
DNA: TGTGCCAGCAGTCCCTACGGAGGGGGCTCCTCCTATAATTCACCCCTCCACTTT
CDR3: CASSPYGGGSSYNSPLHF

J: TRBJ2-2
size: once
V: TRBV11-3
D: TRBD1
DNA: TGTGCCAGCAGCTTAGACTTCCGGACAGGGGGCACCGGGGAGCTGTTTTTT
CDR3: CASSLDFRTGGTGELFF

J: TRBJ2-6
size: .
V: TRBV7-3
D: TRBD1
DNA: TGTGCCAGCAGCTTAACAGCCGGGACAGGGAGTGGGGCCAACGTCCTGACTTTC
CDR3: CASSLTAGTGSGANVLTF

J: TRBJ1-5
size: few
V: TRBV28
D: .
DNA: TGTGCCAGCAGTGCATACAGTTACAATCAGCCCCAGCATTTT
CDR3: CASSAYSYNQPQHF

J: TRBJ2-2
size: .
V: TRBV7-2
D: .
DNA: TGTGCCAGCAGCTTAACCCCGGGGACCGGGGAGCTGTTTTTT
CDR3: CASSLTPGTGELFF

J: TRBJ1-6
size: .
V: TRBV5-1
D: .
DNA: TGCGCCAGCAGCTTGACAGGCAGCTCCTATAATTCACCCCTCCACTTT
CDR3: CASSLTGSSYNSPLHF

J: TRBJ1-3
size: .
V: TRBV10-3
D: TRBD1
DNA: TGTGCCATCTCCCCAGACAGGGGGCCGTTGAGAAACACCATATATTTT
CDR3: CAISPDRGPLRNTIYF

J: TRBJ2-2
size: once
V: TRBV6-5
D: TRBD2
DNA: TGTGCCAGCATCCCGACGGGGGGGGCCGGGGAGCTGTTTTTT
CDR3: CASIPTGGAGELFF

J: TRBJ1-5
size: .
V: TRBV19
D: .
DNA: TGTGCCAGTACCAGGGAGGGCAGGGCCCATCAGCCCCAGCATTTT
CDR3: CASTREGRAHQPQHF

J: TRBJ1-2
size: .
V: TRBV30
D: .
DNA: TGTGCCTGGAGTGTCGGGGGGCTCGGACTGAATGGCTACACCTTC
CDR3: CAWSVGGLGLNGYTF

J: TRBJ2-4
size: .
V: TRBV28
D: .
DNA: TGTGCCAGCAGTCGTGACCTGGGACTAGCCAAAAACATTCAGTACTTC
CDR3: CASSRDLGLAKNIQYF

J: TRBJ2-6
size: .
V: TRBV19
D: .
DNA: TGTGCCAGTAGTATTTGGACTCCCGATGGGGCCAACGTCCTGACTTTC
CDR3: CASSIWTPDGANVLTF

J: TRBJ2-5
size: .
V: TRBV11-3
D: TRBD2
DNA: TGTGCCAGCAGCCCGCGGGGGGGCCCCCAAGAGACCCAGTACTTC
CDR3: CASSPRGGPQETQYF

J: TRBJ2-3
size: .
V: TRBV12-5
D: TRBD1
DNA: TGTGCTAGTGGTTCGGGACAGAGTGCTAGCACAGATACGCAGTATTTT
CDR3: CASGSGQSASTDTQYF

J: TRBJ2-5
size: .
V: TRBV18
D: .
DNA: TGTGCCAGCTCACCTTTTGTACAAGAGACCCAGTACTTC
CDR3: CASSPFVQETQYF

J: TRBJ2-5
size: .
V: TRBV5-6
D: .
DNA: TGTGCCAGCAGCCCCGCGTTTCAAGAGACCCAGTACTTC
CDR3: CASSPAFQETQYF

J: TRBJ2-5
size: .
V: TRBV5-6
D: TRBD2
DNA: TGTGCCAGCAGCTCGATCGGGGGGGGCACCCAGTACTTC
CDR3: CASSSIGGGTQYF

J: TRBJ2-1
size: .
V: TRBV5-5
D: .
DNA: TGTGCCAGCAGGCCTTCCCTTAGCTCCTACAATGAGCAGTTCTTC
CDR3: CASRPSLSSYNEQFF

J: TRBJ1-2
size: few
V: TRBV10-2
D: TRBD1
DNA: TGCGCCAGCAGTGAACAGGGACAGGGTCTCTATGGCTACACCTTC
CDR3: CASSEQGQGLYGYTF

J: TRBJ1-3
size: .
V: TRBV2
D: .
DNA: TGTGCCAGCAGTGAGCTGAGCTCTGGAAACACCATATATTTT
CDR3: CASSELSSGNTIYF

J: TRBJ2-3
size: .
V: TRBV29-1
D: TRBD2
DNA: TGCAGCTTTCGGGGGGGAACAGATACGCAGTATTTT
CDR3: CSFRGGTDTQYF

J: TRBJ2-3
size: .
V: TRBV29-1
D: TRBD2
DNA: TGCAGCGCCCGAAGCGGGGCAGATACGCAGTATTTT
CDR3: CSARSGADTQYF

J: TRBJ2-1
size: .
V: TRBV5-1
D: .
DNA: TGCGCCAGCAGCTTGACGGACAATGAGCAGTTCTTC
CDR3: CASSLTDNEQFF

J: TRBJ1-6
size: .
V: TRBV5-1
D: .
DNA: TGCGCCAGCAGCTTTAACACCGGGATGTCACCCCTCCACTTT
CDR3: CASSFNTGMSPLHF

J: TRBJ2-2
size: once
V: TRBV10-3
D: .
DNA: TGTGCCAGCCGCCCCAGAACAGAGAACACCGGGGAGCTGTTTTTT
CDR3: CASRPRTENTGELFF

J: TRBJ2-7
size: .
V: TRBV28
D: .
DNA: TGTGCCAGCAGTATTCGTCCCTACGAGCAGTACTTC
CDR3: CASSIRPYEQYF

J: TRBJ2-5
size: .
V: TRBV19
D: .
DNA: TGTGCCAGTAGTACCGGGGTCCAAGAGACCCAGTACTTC
CDR3: CASSTGVQETQYF

J: TRBJ2-3
size: .
V: TRBV18
D: TRBD2
DNA: TGTGCCAGCTCACTAAATAGCGGGGGCAGCACAGATACGCAGTATTTT
CDR3: CASSLNSGGSTDTQYF

J: TRBJ2-7
size: .
V: TRBV10-3
D: .
DNA: TGTGCCATCAAAACTCACGGGGATGGTAACGAGCAGTACTTC
CDR3: CAIKTHGDGNEQYF

J: TRBJ1-2
size: .
V: TRBV7-9
D: TRBD1
DNA: TGTGCCAGCAGCCACCGCACAGGGGGCGAAAACTATGGCTACACCTTC
CDR3: CASSHRTGGENYGYTF

J: TRBJ1-2
size: .
V: TRBV6-1
D: .
DNA: TGTGCCAGCAGTGAAGCGCTAGGGCGGGATGGCTACACCTTC
CDR3: CASSEALGRDGYTF

J: TRBJ2-5
size: .
V: TRBV11-2
D: TRBD1
DNA: TGTGCCAGCAGCCCCAGGACAGGGAAAGGCGAGACCCAGTACTTC
CDR3: CASSPRTGKGETQYF

J: TRBJ2-1
size: .
V: TRBV10-3
D: TRBD2
DNA: TGTGCCATCAGTGACGGGACTAGGACCGCATCGGAGCAGTTCTTC
CDR3: CAISDGTRTASEQFF

J: TRBJ2-1
size: .
V: TRBV5-5
D: TRBD1
DNA: TGTGCCAGCAGCTTGGGAGGACAGGGGCTCAATGAGCAGTTCTTC
CDR3: CASSLGGQGLNEQFF

J: TRBJ1-1
size: .
V: TRBV7-9
D: TRBD1
DNA: TGTGCCAGCAGCCTACAGGGGGACACTGAAGCTTTCTTT
CDR3: CASSLQGDTEAFF

J: TRBJ2-2
size: .
V: TRBV20-1
D: .
DNA: TGCAGTGCCCTTTCTACCGGGGAGCTGTTTTTT
CDR3: CSALSTGELFF

J: TRBJ2-5
size: .
V: TRBV2
D: .
DNA: TGTGCCAGCAGAACCCAGGGCTTGCGGTTAGAGACCCAGTACTTC
CDR3: CASRTQGLRLETQYF

J: TRBJ2-7
size: .
V: TRBV27
D: TRBD1
DNA: TGTGCCAGCACGTCGGGACAGGGCCGGGAGCAGTACTTC
CDR3: CASTSGQGREQYF